What follows is one T cell receptor beta chain and its context. No cognate antigen has been identified for it. It has no much larger one-base neighbor in the sample; base qualities were not kept. This sample was taken from a study of lymphopenia after photon versus proton radiotherapy (dated by TCRdb to the late 2010s). About the full investigation: The study compared the immunological effects of photon versus proton radiation therapy in patients with gastrointestinal tumors who developed high-grade lymphopenia. The cohort included approximately 18 patients with gastrointestinal tumors who developed lymphopenia after receiving either photon or proton therapy. The goal of the study was to characterize the differences between the two radiation modalities in how they affect the immune system. Points the paper makes about the study in general: The authors looked at the survival association only in patients who died, and they framed better survival with proton therapy as a possibility rather than a demonstrated result. After the lymphocyte count nadir, repertoires from photon-treated patients showed oligoclonal expansion, particularly of CD8+ Temra cells, and this expansion drove the decline in diversity. Across the cohort, among patients who died, a greater drop in TCR diversity after the nadir was inversely correlated with overall survival time. During treatment, patients who received photon therapy lost naive T cells and TCR diversity and gained effector/memory populations, whereas patients who received proton therapy remained relatively stable.

Spanning cysteine to phenylalanine, the CDR3 consists of 13 amino acids. Solely the CDR3 DNA is kept, with 39 bases framed from the first base. V has 6 bases trimmed and J has 4 bases trimmed; junction bases matching no gene number 5. The germline V gene specifies MNHEY as CDR1 and SVGAGI as CDR2. Libraries came from the immunoSEQ multiplex PCR assay. T cell repertoires were profiled with deep sequencing of rearranged TCR beta loci together with multiparametric flow cytometry. TCRdb took over this immuneACCESS table, retaining in-frame rearrangements with V and J assigned. Such tables are incomplete; in checked studies, under half of the missing clones stem from an unresolved V gene, and the remainder is unexplained. This sample comprises about 22,000 clones, around nine tenths of them detected only once. The ten largest account for around 10% of the sample.

The starting material was peripheral blood, obtained from a patient treated with proton-based radiotherapy. The clonotype originates from a man older than 75 with esophageal cancer. In this chain, TRBV6-5 is recombined with TRBJ1-2, with 7 central nucleotides matching TRBD1. In nucleotides, the sequence is TGTGCCAGCAGGGAGGACAGGTTCTATGGCTACACCTTC. It translates as CASREDRFYGYTF.